Listed below are T cell receptor beta chains from one sample, sequenced in a study of identical twins. TCRdb called the 5' RACE reads again in MiXCR, with one record for every CDR3 protein. The sample lists 1.5 million to 2 million distinct CDR3 sequences, 25% to 35% occurring once. Sequencing was carried out using cord blood. Receptors originate from a newborn girl in good health. CDR3s include the opening cysteine and the closing phenylalanine or tryptophan. A D gene is named only where the DNA matches it firmly. Some rows have no size entry. The others give once, few or many, or a class for an expanded clone.

>TRBV19|TRBJ2-5|NA|NA
TGTGCCAGTAGTATAGTTGGGGTCGAGACCCAGTACTTC
CASSIVGVETQYF
>TRBV25-1|TRBJ2-3|TRBD2|NA
TGTGCCAGCACCTCGGGACTAGCGGGAACAGATACGCAGTATTTT
CASTSGLAGTDTQYF
>TRBV28|TRBJ1-5|NA|NA
TGTGCCAGCAGTCCCCAGCCCAGGGTCGTAGCCCAGCATTTT
CASSPQPRVVAQHF
>TRBV11-2|TRBJ1-1|NA|few
TGTGCCAGCAGCCCCCACCGGGCCCATACTTTGAACACTGAAGCTTTCTTT
CASSPHRAHTLNTEAFF
>TRBV20-1|TRBJ2-4|NA|NA
TGCAGTGCTAGACTCTCCTACGGGCAGTACTTC
CSARLSYGQYF
>TRBV2|TRBJ2-1|TRBD2|NA
TGTGCCAGCAGTGAGAGCGGGAGAGGGTTCTTC
CASSESGRGFF
>TRBV2|TRBJ2-1|TRBD2|NA
TGTGCCAGCAGCCCTTTACTAGCGGGAGCCCCCAACTCCTACAATGAGCAGTTCTTC
CASSPLLAGAPNSYNEQFF
>TRBV7-2|TRBJ2-3|TRBD2|NA
TGTGCCAGCAGGCGCGGACTAGCGGGGGCCCGCACAGATACGCAGTATTTT
CASRRGLAGARTDTQYF
>TRBV19|TRBJ1-2|NA|NA
TGTGCCAGTAGTATAAGGGACTCGACAGCTAACTATGGCTACACCTTC
CASSIRDSTANYGYTF
>TRBV21-1|TRBJ2-7|NA|NA
TGTGCCAGCAGCTCGTCTTCCTACTACAGGGAACACGACGAGCAGTACTTC
CASSSSSYYREHDEQYF
>TRBV24-1|TRBJ2-3|TRBD2|NA
TGTGCCACCAGTGATCGATTAGCGGGAGAATCAGATACGCAGTATTTT
CATSDRLAGESDTQYF
>TRBV5-4|TRBJ2-3|NA|NA
TGTGCCAGCAGCTTACGGATGCCAGATACGCAGTATTTT
CASSLRMPDTQYF
>TRBV27|TRBJ1-4|NA|few
TGTGCCAGCAGTTTACAGGGAAGGGAAAAACTGTTTTTT
CASSLQGREKLFF
>TRBV10-3|TRBJ1-4|NA|many
TGTGCCATCAGTGCCGTTGCAACTAATGAAAAACTGTTTTTT
CAISAVATNEKLFF
>TRBV5-1|TRBJ2-2|TRBD2|few
TGCGCCAGCAGCAATGACCTACTAGCGGGGGATACCGGGGAGCTGTTTTTT
CASSNDLLAGDTGELFF
>TRBV7-9|TRBJ2-3|NA|NA
TGTGCCAGCAGCTCTCAGAGGGGGGGGCCAAGAACAGATACGCAGTATTTT
CASSSQRGGPRTDTQYF
>TRBV5-1|TRBJ2-7|TRBD2|NA
TGCGCCATCAGCGTCTCTAGCGGGAGCTACGAGCAGTACTTC
CAISVSSGSYEQYF
>TRBV12-5|TRBJ2-7|NA|NA
TGTGCTAGTGGTTTGGTAGTATCAGGGAGGACCTACGAGCAGTACTTC
CASGLVVSGRTYEQYF
>TRBV11-2|TRBJ1-6|TRBD1|few
TGTGCCAGCAGCTACTGGGACAGCGGTAATTCACCCCTCCACTTT
CASSYWDSGNSPLHF
>TRBV4-1|TRBJ2-1|TRBD2|few
TGCGCCAGCAGCCAGGCACTGACTAGCGGGGCATTCAATGAGCAGTTCTTC
CASSQALTSGAFNEQFF
>TRBV7-2|TRBJ2-1|NA|few
TGTGCCAGCAGCTTAGTCCAGGCCCTCTCTTACAATGAGCAGTTCTTC
CASSLVQALSYNEQFF
>TRBV6-1|TRBJ2-7|TRBD1|NA
TGTGCCAGCAGGATAGCTACAGGGGTTTCCTACGAGCAGTACTTC
CASRIATGVSYEQYF
>TRBV20-1|TRBJ2-3|TRBD1|NA
TGCAGTGCTCGTGCCTGGGGGACAGCCCGCACAGATACGCAGTATTTT
CSARAWGTARTDTQYF
>TRBV20-1|TRBJ2-1|TRBD2|once
TGCAGTGCTCGCCGAGCGGGAGAAGGCATATACGATGAGCAGTTCTTC
CSARRAGEGIYDEQFF
>TRBV5-1|TRBJ1-4|NA|NA
TGCGCCAGCAGCTTGGGACTAGACGGGAATGAAAAACTGTTTTTT
CASSLGLDGNEKLFF
>TRBV27|TRBJ2-3|TRBD2|NA
TGTGCCAGCAGGGGACTAGCGGGAGGATCAGATACGCAGTATTTT
CASRGLAGGSDTQYF
>TRBV24-1|TRBJ2-1|NA|NA
TGTGCCACCAGTGATCCCGGGACCCTTGGTGACAATGAGCAGTTCTTC
CATSDPGTLGDNEQFF
>TRBV3-1|TRBJ2-1|NA|NA
TGTGCCAGCAGCCAAGACCCGGGGGTTTACGATGAGCAGTTCTTC
CASSQDPGVYDEQFF
>TRBV20-1|TRBJ1-5|TRBD1|few
TGCAGTGCTAGCTCAGGGGGAGGAGGCAATCAGCCCCAGCATTTT
CSASSGGGGNQPQHF
>TRBV28|TRBJ1-4|TRBD1|NA
TGTGCCAGCAGGGGGGGACAGGGGGGTGAAAAACTGTTTTTT
CASRGGQGGEKLFF
>TRBV2|TRBJ1-6|NA|NA
TGTGCCAGCACTGGTGCTTTCAGGGCTAATTCACCCCTCCACTTT
CASTGAFRANSPLHF
>TRBV14|TRBJ2-1|TRBD2|NA
TGTGCCAGCAGCCACCTCCTAGCGGGAGTTATTCATGAGCAGTTCTTC
CASSHLLAGVIHEQFF
>TRBV7-2|TRBJ2-5|NA|NA
TGTGCCAGCAGTTTCAGCACGGGGTTCCGGGTGACCCAGTACTTC
CASSFSTGFRVTQYF
>TRBV10-3|TRBJ2-3|NA|NA
TGTGCCATCAGTGTACAGCCCAGCACAGATACGCAGTATTTT
CAISVQPSTDTQYF
>TRBV5-1|TRBJ1-5|TRBD1|few
TGCGCCAGCAGCTTGGAGGGGGCCTTCAATCAGCCCCAGCATTTT
CASSLEGAFNQPQHF
>TRBV6-5|TRBJ2-1|NA|many
TGTGCCAGCAGTCGGGCGACCTCCTACAATGAGCAGTTCTTC
CASSRATSYNEQFF
>TRBV20-1|TRBJ1-5|NA|NA
TGCAGTGCTAGGTCGGTGCGAGCTAATCAGCCCCAGCATTTT
CSARSVRANQPQHF
>TRBV6-2/TRBV6-3|TRBJ2-1|NA|NA
TGTGCCAGCAACCGACAAGACTCGAATGAGCAGTTCTTC
CASNRQDSNEQFF
>TRBV20-1|TRBJ2-5|TRBD1|few
TGCAGTGCTAGTCCGGGACAGCAAGAGACCCAGTACTTC
CSASPGQQETQYF
>TRBV21-1|TRBJ2-7|NA|NA
TGTGCCAGCAGCAAACAACAGGGGTACGAGCAGTACTTC
CASSKQQGYEQYF
>TRBV3-1|TRBJ2-5|NA|NA
TGTGCCAGCAGCCCCCGACAGGCGGAGACCCAGTACTTC
CASSPRQAETQYF
>TRBV5-1|TRBJ2-1|NA|few
TGCGCCAGCAGCTTGGCGGGGGCTAGCGATTTTTTAGGTGAGCAGTTCTTC
CASSLAGASDFLGEQFF
>TRBV12-3/TRBV12-4|TRBJ1-1|NA|NA
TGTGCCAGCAGCGGACTCCGGAGGAACACTGAAGCTTTCTTT
CASSGLRRNTEAFF
>TRBV25-1|TRBJ2-5|NA|NA
TGTGCCAGCAGTGAAGTCGGACTAAAAGAGACCCAGTACTTC
CASSEVGLKETQYF
>TRBV10-3|TRBJ2-1|NA|few
TGTGCCACCAGGTCTCCCTCCTACAATGAGCAGTTCTTC
CATRSPSYNEQFF
>TRBV4-2|TRBJ1-2|NA|NA
TGTGCCAGCAGCCAAGGTGTGGAGTTCTATGGCTACACCTTC
CASSQGVEFYGYTF
>TRBV27|TRBJ2-5|NA|few
TGTGCCAGAATACTAGACTTCCAAGAGACCCAGTACTTC
CARILDFQETQYF
>TRBV20-1|TRBJ2-7|NA|NA
TGCAGTGCAATACACTATCGTGGGACCTCCTACAATGAGCAGTACTTC
CSAIHYRGTSYNEQYF
>TRBV3-1|TRBJ2-1|NA|NA
TGTGCCAGCAGCCAATCCTCGTACAAGGAGCAGTTCTTC
CASSQSSYKEQFF
>TRBV6-1|TRBJ1-3|TRBD1|NA
TGTGCCAGCAGTGGGACAGGTACTGGAAACACCATATATTTT
CASSGTGTGNTIYF
>TRBV28|TRBJ2-4|TRBD2|NA
TGTGCCAGCAGTTTAAGCGGGCTAGCGGCGAACAAAAACATTCAGTACTTC
CASSLSGLAANKNIQYF